The next 3 T cell receptor beta chains were all read from a single sample in a study of neurological immune-mediated disorders. Using its own MiXCR run on the 5' RACE reads, TCRdb lists one record per CDR3 protein. The sample has tens of thousands of distinct CDR3 sequences, 11% to 15% seen once. The sequenced sample was PBMCs. These receptor sequences come from a woman in her forties or fifties with HTLV-1-associated myelopathy (HAM/TSP).

In this sample, this clonotype turned up many times. This chain links TRBV7-2 with TRBJ2-3, with D possibly being TRBD1 (6 bases). Germline V gene lookup returns CDR1 SGHTA and CDR2 FQGNSA. V lost 5 bases, J lost 1 base, and 13 bases lay in between. The CDR3 is 15 amino acids. CDR3 protein: CASSPDSLGTDTQYF. The CDR3, as DNA: TGTGCCAGCAGCCCGGACAGTCTAGGCACAGATACGCAGTATTTT. The full variable domain, rest sourced from reference TRBV7-2 and TRBJ2-3, is GAGVSQSPSNKVTEKGKDVELRCDPISGHTALYWYRQSLGQGLEFLIYFQGNSAPDKSGLPSDRFSAERTGGSVSTLTIQRTQQEDSAVYLCASSPDSLGTDTQYFGPGTRLTVL.

This clonotype has at least ten counts. The chain has TRBV7-2 and TRBJ2-2, with 10 bases that match TRBD2. The V gene's germline CDR1 is SGHTA and CDR2 FQGNSA. CDR3 length: 16 amino acids. The ends lost 1 base at V and 5 bases at J; junction bases unmatched: 4. The chain's CDR3 is CASSLEAGGLTGELFF. Written as DNA, the CDR3 is TGTGCCAGCAGCTTAGAAGCGGGGGGGCTTACCGGGGAGCTGTTTTTT.

Many counts were recorded for this clonotype. The CDR3 nucleotides read TGCAGTGCTAGAGAAGAGGACAGACGCTATGGCTACACCTTC. It is translated as CSAREEDRRYGYTF. The chain couples TRBV20-1 to TRBJ1-2; weak D call: TRBD1 (6 bases). Trimming took off 0 bases at V and 4 bases at J, with 12 bases between the two ends. The CDR3 is 14 residues long. Germline V gene data show CDR1 as DFQATT and CDR2 as SNEGSKA (reference sequence).